The 18 T cell receptor beta chains below all came from one sample that was sequenced in a study of T cell repertoires in cytomegalovirus infection. TCRdb re-analysed the reads in MiXCR, keeping a single row per CDR3 protein. The table includes 210,000 or so distinct CDR3 sequences, around 6.2% detected once. The sequenced sample consisted of PBMCs. These receptor sequences come from a human donor in good health (CMV status not recorded). Some clones in this sample may be carry-over from other donors' samples.

The V gene is TRBV29-1, the J gene TRBJ2-6; tentatively, D is TRBD2 (7 bases). The CDR3 is 14 residues long. CDR1 is SQVTM, CDR2 ANQGSEA, per germline. The V end was cut by 5 bases, the J end by 2 bases, with 10 bases between. Here the CDR3 reads CSVRGAAGANVLTF. As DNA, the CDR3 is TGCAGCGTTCGGGGGGCAGCTGGGGCCAACGTCCTGACTTTC.

This clonotype appeared many times. The chain joins TRBV6-2 or TRBV6-3 to TRBJ2-1, with D perhaps being TRBD1 or TRBD2 (5 bases each). With 5 bases removed from V and 6 bases from J, the gap between germline ends came to 11 bases. Germline values: CDR1 MNHEY, CDR2 SVGEGT. The CDR3 length is 13 residues. The CDR3 protein is CASSRGAFNEQFF. The CDR3 DNA reads TGTGCCAGCAGTCGGGGCGCTTTCAATGAGCAGTTCTTC.

In this sample, this clonotype turned up many times. The rearrangement uses TRBV30 and TRBJ2-7; tentative D call: TRBD2 (5 bases). This CDR3 is built from 12 residues. Germline CDR1 GTSNPN, CDR2 SVGIG (reference sequence). The CDR3 sequence: CAAGARGSEQYF. CDR3 in DNA: TGTGCTGCGGGCGCTCGAGGGTCCGAGCAGTACTTC.

This clonotype showed up many times. The chain links TRBV29-1 to TRBJ1-2, with D tentatively TRBD1 (5 bases). Germline V lookup: CDR1 SQVTM, CDR2 ANQGSEA. The CDR3 contains 14 residues. V was pared by 5 bases and J by 0 bases, with 13 bases between. In DNA, the CDR3 is TGCAGCGTTCAGAGGGACGGAGCTAACTATGGCTACACCTTC. Translated: CSVQRDGANYGYTF. Together with reference TRBV29-1 and TRBJ1-2, the CDR3 gives the full variable domain: SAVISQKPSRDICQRGTSLTIQCQVDSQVTMMFWYRQQPGQSLTLIATANQGSEATYESGFVIDKFPISRPNLTFSTLTVSNMSPEDSSIYLCSVQRDGANYGYTFGSGTRLTVV.

This clonotype was counted ten times or more. The V and J genes are TRBV7-2 and TRBJ2-7; a weak D match, TRBD1 (6 bases). The germline CDR1 and CDR2 sequences are SGHTA and FQGNSA. Trimming shortened V by 2 bases and J by 2 bases, and 22 bases separated the two germline ends. This CDR3 spans 18 amino acids. CDR3 in DNA: TGTGCCAGCAGCTTAAGGGCAGGGAATTACGGGACACCCTACGAGCAGTACTTC. Its protein product is CASSLRAGNYGTPYEQYF.

This clonotype appeared many times. The CDR3 DNA reads as TGTGCCAGCAGTTACCGGAGATCAGAGACCCAGTACTTC. It yields the protein CASSYRRSETQYF. This chain connects TRBV6-5 to TRBJ2-5; D not certain. V lost 2 bases, J lost 4 bases, and 8 bases lay in between. CDR3 length: 13 amino acids. Germline lookup yields CDR1 MNHEY and CDR2 SVGAGI.

This clonotype was found many times. This chain uses TRBV28 with TRBJ2-2, with TRBD2 as a possible D gene (6 bases). The germline CDR1 and CDR2 sequences are MDHEN and SYDVKM. The CDR3 spans 17 residues. Trimming stripped 2 bases from V and 6 bases from J, with 19 bases between. The CDR3 loop reads CASSLPGSEGLAGELFF. The CDR3, as DNA: TGTGCCAGCAGTTTACCGGGTTCGGAGGGTTTGGCCGGGGAGCTGTTTTTT. Drawing the rest from reference TRBV28 and TRBJ2-2, the complete variable domain is DVKVTQSSRYLVKRTGEKVFLECVQDMDHENMFWYRQDPGLGLRLIYFSYDVKMKEKGDIPEGYSVSREKKERFSLILESASTNQTSMYLCASSLPGSEGLAGELFFGEGSRLTVL.

This clonotype was recorded at least ten times. The chain joins TRBV15 to TRBJ1-5; D may be TRBD1 (5 bases). CDR3 length equals 15 residues. CDR1 is LNHNV and CDR2 is YYDKDF in the germline V gene (reference sequence). V was trimmed by 2 bases and J by 1 base, leaving 9 bases between them. CDR3 loop: CATSRFGGSNQPQHF. CDR3 in DNA: TGTGCCACCAGCAGATTTGGGGGGAGCAATCAGCCCCAGCATTTT.

This clonotype was counted ten times or more. J is TRBJ1-5 and V is TRBV2; D gene ambiguous. The CDR3 loop spans 14 amino acids. CDR1 and CDR2 (germline): SNHLY, FYNNEI. V was cut by 4 bases and J by 7 bases, with 14 bases left in between. The CDR3 sequence: CASSASGMYQPQHF. The CDR3 DNA sequence: TGTGCCAGCAGTGCCTCGGGGATGTACCAGCCCCAGCATTTT. Supplemented by reference TRBV2 and TRBJ1-5, the full variable domain reads EPEVTQTPSHQVTQMGQEVILRCVPISNHLYFYWYRQILGQKVEFLVSFYNNEISEKSEIFDDQFSVERPDGSNFTLKIRSTKLEDSAMYFCASSASGMYQPQHFGDGTRLSIL.

This clonotype was detected ten times or more. J is TRBJ2-7 and V is TRBV9; tentatively, D is TRBD1 (6 bases). Per the germline V gene, CDR1 is SGDLS and CDR2 is YYNGEE. This CDR3 region has 14 residues. V was pared by 4 bases and J by 2 bases, with 13 bases between. The DNA of the CDR3 is TGTGCCAGCAGCCTTGGGACAATCGCCTACGAGCAGTACTTC. Residues: CASSLGTIAYEQYF.

There are many counts of this clonotype. The V call is TRBV18, the J call TRBJ1-1, with D unresolved. The V gene lost 0 bases and the J gene lost 3 bases, with 8 bases spanning the gap. Germline CDR1 and CDR2: KGHSH and LQKENI. The CDR3 totals 14 residues. The CDR3 coding sequence is TGTGCCAGCTCACCACCGGACGGGGACACTGAAGCTTTCTTT. It specifies CASSPPDGDTEAFF. The whole variable domain, filled in from reference TRBV18 and TRBJ1-1, reads NAGVMQNPRHLVRRRGQEARLRCSPMKGHSHVYWYRQLPEEGLKFMVYLQKENIIDESGMPKERFSAEFPKEGPSILRIQQVVRGDSAAYFCASSPPDGDTEAFFGQGTRLTVV.

This clonotype was counted at least ten times. The V gene is TRBV6-2 or TRBV6-3, the J gene TRBJ2-2; tentative D call: TRBD2 (6 bases). This CDR3 region has 15 residues. The V and J ends lost 6 bases and 2 bases respectively, with 13 bases between them. Germline-derived CDR1 and CDR2 are MNHEY and SVGEGT. CDR3 DNA: TGTGCCAGCAGATTACGGGGGAATAACACCGGGGAGCTGTTTTTT. Translating it yields CASRLRGNNTGELFF.

This clonotype occurred many times. The genes are TRBV7-2 and TRBJ2-5, with 11 bases fitting TRBD1. The length of the CDR3 is 15 residues. Germline CDR1 SGHTA, CDR2 FQGNSA. The V segment lost 5 bases and the J segment 5 bases; nucleotides outside the gene matches: 7. For the CDR3, the DNA is TGTGCCAGCAGCCCCCGGACAGGGGGCGCGGAGACCCAGTACTTC. This translates into CASSPRTGGAETQYF.

This clonotype has only a few counts. CDR3 nucleotides: TGTGCCAGCAGCTCTCCCCCTAGCGGGGGATACGAGCAGTACTTC. Translated, it gives CASSSPPSGGYEQYF. The chain combines TRBV7-9 with TRBJ2-7; TRBD2 aligns across 10 bases. Trimming took 4 bases from V and 4 from J; bases not matched to a gene: 7. Germline assignment: CDR1 SEHNR and CDR2 FQNEAQ (reference sequence). The CDR3 contains 15 residues.

This clonotype has a count of ten or more. The chain carries TRBV20-1 and TRBJ1-5; D is unresolved. The V and J ends lost 0 bases and 6 bases respectively, with 15 bases between them. The CDR3 spans 15 residues. CDR1 and CDR2 from the germline V gene are DFQATT and SNEGSKA (reference sequence). CDR3 protein: CSARDPRLAGQPQHF. The CDR3 coding sequence is TGCAGTGCTAGAGATCCACGGCTCGCGGGTCAGCCCCAGCATTTT.

This clonotype has ten or more counts. The chain combines TRBV25-1 with TRBJ2-5; a possible D gene is TRBD1 (5 bases). Germline V gene lookup returns CDR1 MGHDK and CDR2 SYGVNS. V lost 3 bases, J lost 6 bases, and 17 bases lay in between. CDR3 size: 15 residues. CDR3 in DNA: TGTGCCAGCAGTGATCTCGACAGACCCGATCAGACCCAGTACTTC. It yields the protein CASSDLDRPDQTQYF.

The V and J genes are TRBV20-1 and TRBJ2-2; unclear D gene. The germline V and J ends were trimmed by 1 base and 8 bases, with 20 bases remaining between them. This CDR3 is built from 16 residues. Germline loops: CDR1 DFQATT, CDR2 SNEGSKA (reference sequence). The CDR3 sequence: CSARVGGPMGPGELFF. The CDR3 bases are TGCAGTGCTAGAGTGGGTGGACCGATGGGTCCGGGGGAGCTGTTTTTT.

This clonotype showed up many times. This chain links TRBV7-9 with TRBJ1-2; tentative D call: TRBD1 (6 bases). The length of the CDR3 is 16 residues. Trimming pared 1 base from V and 0 bases from J, leaving 12 bases between. The V gene's germline CDR1 is SEHNR and CDR2 FQNEAQ (reference sequence). CDR3 protein: CASSLDRDTTNYGYTF. The CDR3 nucleotides are TGTGCCAGCAGCTTAGACCGGGACACCACTAACTATGGCTACACCTTC.